This passage covers 30 T cell receptor beta chains from one sample sequenced in a study of blood T cell repertoires in COVID-19. Profiling relied on immunoSEQ multiplex PCR, and the TCRdb table lists in-frame clones only, not all of them. The sample gives 120,000 to 150,000 clones, around 77% of which show up once; 8.6% is in the top ten. Sequenced sample: peripheral blood. Every receptor here comes from a man in his forties or fifties with active or convalescent COVID-19.

The chain combines TRBV24-1 with TRBJ2-1; 11 nucleotides match TRBD2. The CDR3 has 17 residues. The germline V gene encodes CDR1 KGHDR and CDR2 SFDVKD. Losses at the gene ends were 3 bases for V and 3 bases for J; bases not matched to a gene: 6. CDR3 DNA: TGTGCCACCAGTGATCCCGCCGGGACTAGCGGCTACAATGAGCAGTTCTTC. Amino acid sequence: CATSDPAGTSGYNEQFF.

There are a few counts of this clone. The gene calls are TRBV19 and TRBJ1-2; D is ambiguous. The V gene lost 5 bases and the J gene lost 8 bases, with 9 bases spanning the gap. The V gene's germline CDR1 is LNHDA and CDR2 SQIVND (reference sequence). The CDR3 consists of 11 residues. The DNA of the CDR3 is TGTGCCAGTAGTGGGTGGGCCGGCTACACCTTC. Residues: CASSGWAGYTF.

The V call is TRBV3-1 (or the pseudogene TRBV3-2), the J call TRBJ1-3; D is ambiguous. The CDR3 contains 15 residues. Germline V lookup: CDR1 LGHDT, CDR2 YNNKEL (reference sequence). V was shortened by 2 bases and J by 0 bases, with 8 bases between the two germline ends. CDR3 loop: CASSQSPGSGNTIYF. The CDR3 nucleotides are TGTGCCAGCAGCCAAAGCCCCGGCTCTGGAAACACCATATATTTT.

Only a few counts were recorded for this clone. This chain uses TRBV6-5 with TRBJ1-2; a possible D gene is TRBD1 (6 bases). CDR3 length: 14 residues. Germline V CDR1 and CDR2: MNHEY, SVGAGI. The ends were cut back, 5 bases at V and 3 bases at J, with 13 bases in the middle. CDR3 nucleotides: TGTGCCAGCAGTCCCAACAAGGGGGACTATGGCTACACCTTC. This sequence encodes CASSPNKGDYGYTF.

This clone occurred a few times. The chain links TRBV3-1 (or the pseudogene TRBV3-2) to TRBJ1-2; maybe TRBD1 (5 bases). The CDR3 consists of 14 residues. From germline, CDR1 is LGHDT and CDR2 YNNKEL (reference sequence). V was pared by 2 bases and J by 2 bases, with 9 bases between. This CDR3 is CASSQPGGNYGYTF. The DNA for the CDR3 is TGTGCCAGCAGCCAACCGGGGGGGAACTATGGCTACACCTTC.

The V call is TRBV19, the J call TRBJ1-2; D is unclear. CDR1 is LNHDA and CDR2 is SQIVND in the germline V gene (reference sequence). V lost 3 bases to trimming and J lost 1 base, with 12 bases between them. The CDR3 runs 15 residues. CDR3 protein: CASSIGENYNYGYTF. The DNA of the CDR3 is TGTGCCAGTAGTATCGGTGAGAATTATAACTATGGCTACACCTTC.

The V call is TRBV11-2, the J call TRBJ1-2, with 8 positions matching TRBD1. This CDR3 region has 15 residues. From germline, CDR1 is SGHAT and CDR2 FQNNGV. With V trimmed by 5 bases and J by 1 base, 6 bases remained unmatched. The CDR3 nucleotides are TGTGCCAGCAGCCCCTTGACAGGGGTTAACTATGGCTACACCTTC. It translates to CASSPLTGVNYGYTF.

In its sample, this clone was seen a few times. The V call is TRBV7-9, the J call TRBJ1-1; tentatively, D is TRBD1 (6 bases). Germline V gene lookup returns CDR1 SEHNR and CDR2 FQNEAQ (reference sequence). This CDR3 spans 15 amino acids. V was trimmed by 5 bases and J by 3 bases, leaving 16 bases between them. This CDR3 is CASSPWPGGHTEAFF. The CDR3 DNA follows: TGTGCCAGCAGCCCCTGGCCCGGGGGGCACACTGAAGCTTTCTTT.

The chain carries TRBV7-9 and TRBJ1-1; D unclear. Trimming cost V 4 bases and J 8 bases, with 5 bases left between them. CDR3 length: 10 amino acids. Looked up from germline, CDR1 is SEHNR and CDR2 is FQNEAQ (reference sequence). The CDR3 region has the DNA TGTGCCAGCAGCTCTCTAGAAGCTTTCTTT. It is translated as CASSSLEAFF.

V usage is TRBV4-2 and J usage is TRBJ2-1; 10 bases align to TRBD2. Trimming at V came to 1 base and at J to 9 bases, leaving 3 bases not matched to a gene. Germline assignment: CDR1 LGHNA and CDR2 YNFKEQ. This CDR3 has 14 residues. The CDR3 DNA reads as TGTGCCAGCAGCCAAGTGACTAGCGGGCCTGAGCAGTTCTTC. Protein: CASSQVTSGPEQFF.

This clone appeared a single time. V gene TRBV6-5 combines with J gene TRBJ2-5, with 8 bases identical to TRBD2. Germline V gives CDR1 MNHEY, CDR2 SVGAGI. V dropped 8 bases and J dropped 1; count of bases not matched to a gene: 9. There are 15 residues in the CDR3. The CDR3 region is CASRPRLASQETQYF. DNA of the CDR3: TGTGCCAGCCGACCCCGACTAGCGAGCCAAGAGACCCAGTACTTC.

This clone appeared a single time. The rearrangement uses TRBV20-1 and TRBJ1-5, with D possibly TRBD1 on 6 matching bases. The V end was cut by 3 bases, the J end by 0 bases, with 15 bases between. Per germline, CDR1 DFQATT and CDR2 SNEGSKA (reference sequence). CDR3 length: 16 residues. CDR3 sequence (DNA): TGCAGTGCTAGTAGTCGGGGGGCTGGTAGCAATCAGCCCCAGCATTTT. Protein product: CSASSRGAGSNQPQHF.

This clone was seen just once. The sample carries other DNA sequences with the same CDR3. This chain connects TRBV18 to TRBJ1-2, with TRBD1 identical over 9 bases. In germline, CDR1 is KGHSH, CDR2 LQKENI. The V segment lost 3 bases and the J segment 5 bases; nucleotides outside the gene matches: 4. The CDR3 consists of 14 residues. CDR3 DNA sequence: TGTGCCAGCTCACCTGGACAGGGGTATTATGGCTACACCTTC. Translation: CASSPGQGYYGYTF.

The gene calls are TRBV7-9 and TRBJ2-3; possibly TRBD1 for D (6 bases). CDR3 size: 14 residues. Germline-derived CDR1 and CDR2 are SEHNR and FQNEAQ (reference sequence). V was pared by 2 bases and J by 2 bases, with 8 bases between. Here the CDR3 DNA reads TGTGCCAGCAGCTTAAGGGGGACCACAGATACGCAGTATTTT. Residues: CASSLRGTTDTQYF.

The chain recombines TRBV29-1 with TRBJ1-3; 11 bases agree with TRBD1. Germline V lookup: CDR1 SQVTM, CDR2 ANQGSEA. This CDR3 comprises 15 residues. Losses at the gene ends were 7 bases for V and 7 bases for J; bases not matched to a gene: 12. This chain's CDR3 is CSGVRPGTGGNTIYF. CDR3 nucleotides: TGCAGCGGCGTAAGACCCGGGACAGGGGGGAACACCATATATTTT.

V and J are TRBV19 and TRBJ1-5; no clear D gene. CDR3 length equals 15 residues. The V end was cut by 5 bases, the J end by 3 bases, with 14 bases between. The germline V gene has CDR1 LNHDA and CDR2 SQIVND (reference sequence). CDR3 loop: CASSGEGVNNQPQHF. CDR3 nucleotide sequence: TGTGCCAGTAGTGGGGAGGGTGTCAACAATCAGCCCCAGCATTTT.

The V call is TRBV19, the J call TRBJ1-1; D is unresolved. Germline CDR1 and CDR2: LNHDA and SQIVND (reference sequence). This CDR3 comprises 13 residues. The V and J ends lost 5 bases and 0 bases respectively, with 7 bases between them. The CDR3 DNA reads as TGTGCCAGTAGTGACAATATGAACACTGAAGCTTTCTTT. It encodes CASSDNMNTEAFF.

The chain employs TRBV29-1 and TRBJ2-7, with D unclear. CDR3 length equals 12 residues. V lost 2 bases, J lost 0 bases, and 5 bases lay in between. The germline CDR1 and CDR2 sequences are SQVTM and ANQGSEA. The DNA for the CDR3 is TGCAGCGTTGAAAGGAGCTCCTACGAGCAGTACTTC. It encodes CSVERSSYEQYF.

V gene TRBV19 combines with J gene TRBJ1-5; a possible D gene is TRBD1 (5 bases). This CDR3 has 13 amino acids. V was shortened by 5 bases and J by 6 bases, with 11 bases between the two germline ends. CDR1 and CDR2 from the germline V gene are LNHDA and SQIVND (reference sequence). The CDR3 reads CASSLREGQPQHF. The CDR3 DNA follows: TGTGCCAGTAGTCTCAGGGAAGGTCAGCCCCAGCATTTT.

The chain links TRBV19 to TRBJ2-2; 7 bases are shared with TRBD2. The CDR3 contains 15 residues. CDR1 and CDR2 from the germline V gene are LNHDA and SQIVND (reference sequence). V shed 5 bases, J shed 4 bases, and the junction held 7 bases outside the gene matches. For the CDR3, the DNA is TGTGCCAGTAGTTTCCCGACTAGCTTCACCGGGGAGCTGTTTTTT. It yields the protein CASSFPTSFTGELFF. Complete variable domain (other parts from reference TRBV19 and TRBJ2-2): DGGITQSPKYLFRKEGQNVTLSCEQNLNHDAMYWYRQDPGQGLRLIYYSQIVNDFQKGDIAEGYSVSREKKESFPLTVTSAQKNPTAFYLCASSFPTSFTGELFFGEGSRLTVL.

Only a few counts were recorded for this clone. The chain employs TRBV3-1 (or the pseudogene TRBV3-2) and TRBJ2-7; D gene ambiguous. There are 11 residues in the CDR3. Per the germline V gene, CDR1 is LGHDT and CDR2 is YNNKEL (reference sequence). Deletions cut 5 bases from V and 3 bases from J, with 5 bases between. The CDR3 loop reads CASSRVYEQYF. As DNA, the CDR3 is TGTGCCAGCAGCAGAGTCTACGAGCAGTACTTC.

This chain links TRBV7-2 with TRBJ2-3; TRBD2 agrees at 7 bases. The CDR3 runs to 15 residues. Germline-derived CDR1 and CDR2 are SGHTA and FQGNSA. V lost 3 bases and J lost 2; bases outside the gene matches: 5. DNA of the CDR3: TGTGCCAGCAGCTTTGGGACTATGCTCACAGATACGCAGTATTTT. Its protein is CASSFGTMLTDTQYF.

CDR3 DNA: TGTGCCAGCAGCTCCACCCTAGCGGGATGGTACAATGAGCAGTTCTTC. Encoded protein: CASSSTLAGWYNEQFF. The genes are TRBV9 and TRBJ2-1, with 9 bases aligning to TRBD2. Germline assignment: CDR1 SGDLS and CDR2 YYNGEE. V shed 4 bases and J 4 bases; nucleotides not matched to a gene: 9. The CDR3 length is 16 residues.

The sample holds one count of this clone. The V gene is TRBV6-5, the J gene TRBJ2-7; no reliable D call. The CDR3 covers 16 residues. The ends were cut back, 0 bases at V and 0 bases at J, with 12 bases in the middle. Germline V lookup: CDR1 MNHEY, CDR2 SVGAGI. The CDR3 region is CASSYSAASSSYEQYF. The CDR3 DNA follows: TGTGCCAGCAGTTACTCGGCGGCCTCCAGCTCCTACGAGCAGTACTTC.

V gene TRBV27 combines with J gene TRBJ2-1; a possible D gene is TRBD2 (6 bases). CDR3 length equals 15 residues. Germline V CDR1 and CDR2: MNHEY, SMNVEV (reference sequence). Trimming stripped 2 bases from V and 5 bases from J, with 13 bases between. The CDR3 sequence is CASSLTGTSNNEQFF. CDR3 coding DNA: TGTGCCAGCAGTTTAACCGGGACTTCCAACAATGAGCAGTTCTTC.

This clone was seen a few times. The chain joins TRBV5-1 to TRBJ2-1; D gene unclear. The V end was cut by 1 base, the J end by 6 bases, with 8 bases between. The length of the CDR3 is 13 residues. Germline lookup yields CDR1 SGHRS and CDR2 YFSETQ. The CDR3 DNA follows: TGCGCCAGCAGCTTGCCGAGAAGCAATGAGCAGTTCTTC. Its protein product is CASSLPRSNEQFF.

The CDR3 spells CASSLTGELFF. The CDR3, as DNA: TGTGCCAGCTCACTAACCGGGGAGCTGTTTTTT. The J gene is TRBJ2-2, the V gene TRBV18; D gene uncertain. This CDR3 contains 11 residues. CDR1 is KGHSH and CDR2 is LQKENI in the germline V gene. The V gene lost 4 bases and the J gene lost 5 bases, with 2 bases spanning the gap.

The genes are TRBV7-8 and TRBJ2-7; 8 bases align to TRBD2. Germline lookup yields CDR1 SGHVS and CDR2 FQNEAQ. The CDR3 loop spans 15 amino acids. The V gene end was trimmed by 2 bases and the J gene end by 2 bases; junction bases not matched to a gene: 5. The DNA for the CDR3 is TGTGCCAGCAGCTTACGCGGGAGGCCTCCCTACGAGCAGTACTTC. This translates into CASSLRGRPPYEQYF.

V usage is TRBV18 and J usage is TRBJ2-7; TRBD1 aligns across 8 bases. The V gene's germline CDR1 is KGHSH and CDR2 LQKENI. The CDR3 spans 14 residues. Trimming removed 2 bases from V and 5 bases from J; junction bases left unmatched: 5. The CDR3 DNA is TGTGCCAGCTCACCAAACAGGGGGACACACGAGCAGTACTTC. Protein sequence: CASSPNRGTHEQYF. The full variable domain, rest sourced from reference TRBV18 and TRBJ2-7, is NAGVMQNPRHLVRRRGQEARLRCSPMKGHSHVYWYRQLPEEGLKFMVYLQKENIIDESGMPKERFSAEFPKEGPSILRIQQVVRGDSAAYFCASSPNRGTHEQYFGPGTRLTVT.

This chain joins TRBV28 and TRBJ2-1; D not certain. The germline V gene has CDR1 MDHEN and CDR2 SYDVKM. Between the trimmed V and J ends, which lost 4 bases and 9 bases, there was a span of 7 bases. This CDR3 is 11 amino acids long. DNA for the CDR3: TGTGCCAGCAGTTCCTCGGGTGAGCAGTTCTTC. Its translation is CASSSSGEQFF.